The clone carrying this T cell receptor (beta chain) was detected ten times or more. Regarding time point: persistent/refractory GD, antithyroid drugs over 5 years with positive TRAb. There was RNA extracted from PBMCs, and the TCR library was made from it. The data are from a study of regulatory T cells in long-lasting Graves disease. This CDR3 has 15 residues. CDR1 MNHNS and CDR2 SASEGT come from the germline V gene. Trimming pared 6 bases from V and 0 bases from J, leaving 9 bases between. Arm-PCR of CDR3 regions and iRepertoire HTBI primers were the basis on which TCR beta libraries were built. TCRdb processed the multiplex PCR reads anew with MiXCR; each CDR3 protein has one entry. The sample yields over 450,000 distinct CDR3 sequences, 20% to 25% seen once.

The receptor's source is a female donor with Graves disease. Sequencing used peripheral blood mononuclear cells (PBMCs), obtained when the disease was refractory, from a patient treated with antithyroid drugs. The rearrangement links TRBV6-1 to TRBJ2-6; tentatively, D is TRBD2 (5 bases). CDR3: CASRTRSSGANVLTF. CDR3 nucleotide sequence: TGTGCCAGCAGAACTAGGAGCTCTGGGGCCAACGTCCTGACTTTC.